The sequence of this T cell receptor beta chain was determined in a study of blood T cells in healthy people across ages. General study results and limits: TCR beta diversity correlated strongly with naive T cell percentage. Naive CD4+ cell counts and diversity both ran higher in long-lived than in aged donors.

Notes on this clonotype: No antigen is known for it.

Together with a sample-barcoded 5' primer, a J-beta primer mix was included in a second PCR lasting about 7 to 11 cycles. MiXCR, applied by TCRdb to the 5' RACE reads, yields one record per CDR3 protein. The data contain hundreds of thousands of distinct CDR3 sequences, less than 40% of them singletons. The CDR3 is 14 amino acids. V was pared by 3 bases and J by 2 bases, with 14 bases between. Looked up from germline, CDR1 is DFQATT and CDR2 is SNEGSKA (reference sequence). The V gene is TRBV20-1, the J gene TRBJ2-7; D is possibly TRBD2 (5 bases). The receptor was isolated from a woman older than 75 in good health. The sequencing input was blood. The DNA for the CDR3 is TGCAGTGCTAGCAGAGGGTCCGCTCCCTACGAGCAGTACTTC. This codes for CSASRGSAPYEQYF.